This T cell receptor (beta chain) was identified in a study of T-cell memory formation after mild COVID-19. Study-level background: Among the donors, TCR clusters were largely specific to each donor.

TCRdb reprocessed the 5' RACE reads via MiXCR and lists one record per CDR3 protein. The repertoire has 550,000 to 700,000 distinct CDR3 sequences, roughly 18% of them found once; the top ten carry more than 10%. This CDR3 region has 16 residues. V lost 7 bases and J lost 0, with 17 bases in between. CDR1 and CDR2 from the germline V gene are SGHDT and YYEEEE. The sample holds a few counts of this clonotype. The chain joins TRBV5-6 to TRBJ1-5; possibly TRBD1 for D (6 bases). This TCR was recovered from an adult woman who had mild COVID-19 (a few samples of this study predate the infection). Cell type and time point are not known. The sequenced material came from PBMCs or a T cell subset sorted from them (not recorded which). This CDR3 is CASAVGGLDSNQPQHF. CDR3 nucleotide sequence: TGTGCCAGCGCAGTGGGGGGGCTGGATAGCAATCAGCCCCAGCATTTT. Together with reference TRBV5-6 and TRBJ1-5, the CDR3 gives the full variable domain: DAGVTQSPTHLIKTRGQQVTLRCSPKSGHDTVSWYQQALGQGPQFIFQYYEEEERQRGNFPDRFSGHQFPNYSSELNVNALLLGDSALYLCASAVGGLDSNQPQHFGDGTRLSIL.